The 29 T cell receptor beta chains listed next were all sequenced from one sample in a study of blood T cell repertoires in COVID-19. Produced via immunoSEQ multiplex PCR; TCRdb's table is partial and in-frame only. The sample shows over 50,000 clones, about 86% of them seen only once. Sequencing was carried out using peripheral blood. All receptors come from a man between 65 and 85 years old with active COVID-19.

CDR3 sequence (DNA): TGTGCCAGCAGCTTGGGACAGCCCAATTCACCCCTCCACTTT. This translates into CASSLGQPNSPLHF. The chain has TRBV5-4 and TRBJ1-6, with D possibly matching TRBD1 (5 bases). The V gene lost 0 bases and the J gene lost 7 bases, with 8 bases spanning the gap. Germline V gene sequence: CDR1 SGHNT, CDR2 YYREEE (reference sequence). This CDR3 is built from 14 residues.

The V and J genes are TRBV9 and TRBJ1-2; TRBD1 agrees at 9 bases. Germline loops: CDR1 SGDLS, CDR2 YYNGEE. This CDR3 is built from 15 residues. V was pared by 0 bases and J by 4 bases, with 4 bases of the junction left unmatched. The CDR3: CASSVGPTGGYGYTF. CDR3 sequence (DNA): TGTGCCAGCAGCGTAGGACCGACAGGGGGCTATGGCTACACCTTC. The whole variable domain, remainder taken from reference TRBV9 and TRBJ1-2, is DSGVTQTPKHLITATGQRVTLRCSPRSGDLSVYWYQQSLDQGLQFLIQYYNGEERAKGNILERFSAQQFPDLHSELNLSSLELGDSALYFCASSVGPTGGYGYTFGSGTRLTVV.

The chain employs TRBV28 and TRBJ2-2; perhaps TRBD1 as D (6 bases). In germline, CDR1 is MDHEN, CDR2 SYDVKM. The V gene lost 3 bases and the J gene lost 7 bases, with 12 bases spanning the gap. CDR3 length equals 14 residues. In DNA, the CDR3 is TGTGCCAGCAGTTTCCACAGGGCGGGCGGGGAGCTGTTTTTT. Protein sequence: CASSFHRAGGELFF.

The rearrangement joins TRBV19 to TRBJ1-5; weak D call: TRBD1 (5 bases). The CDR3 covers 15 residues. The germline V and J ends were trimmed by 1 base and 0 bases, with 7 bases remaining between them. Germline values: CDR1 LNHDA, CDR2 SQIVND (reference sequence). The CDR3 region is CASSIGQYSNQPQHF. CDR3 DNA: TGTGCCAGTAGTATAGGACAGTATAGCAATCAGCCCCAGCATTTT.

This chain joins TRBV11-3 and TRBJ1-4, with 11 bases aligning to TRBD1. J was trimmed by 8 bases and V by 1 base; bases with no gene match: 3. CDR1 and CDR2 from the germline V gene are SGHNT and YENEEA. The CDR3 totals 15 residues. The CDR3 is CASSLARDRGEKLFF. CDR3 sequence (DNA): TGTGCCAGCAGCTTAGCCCGGGACAGGGGGGAAAAACTGTTTTTT.

The V call is TRBV4-1, the J call TRBJ1-4, with 8 bases aligning to TRBD1. Germline V gene data show CDR1 as MGHRA and CDR2 as YSYEKL. J was trimmed by 8 bases and V by 3 bases; bases with no gene match: 14. CDR3 length equals 17 residues. The CDR3 region is CASSQAPWGQEAEKLFF. The CDR3, as DNA: TGCGCCAGCAGCCAGGCACCATGGGGACAGGAGGCAGAAAAACTGTTTTTT.

V gene TRBV5-4 combines with J gene TRBJ2-2; D is possibly TRBD1 (6 bases). This CDR3 has 14 amino acids. Germline V lookup: CDR1 SGHNT, CDR2 YYREEE (reference sequence). Trimming stripped 4 bases from V and 3 bases from J, with 10 bases between. CDR3: CASSPGQYTGELFF. CDR3 DNA: TGTGCCAGCAGCCCCGGACAGTACACCGGGGAGCTGTTTTTT.

The table lists this clone with a count of one. The chain has TRBV9 and TRBJ2-1; no clear D. Trimming cost V 1 base and J 5 bases, with 7 bases left between them. The CDR3 is made up of 13 amino acids. Germline lookup yields CDR1 SGDLS and CDR2 YYNGEE. CDR3 in amino acids: CASSVILDNEQFF. In nucleotides, the CDR3 is TGTGCCAGCAGCGTAATCCTCGACAATGAGCAGTTCTTC.

As regards this clone: The sample carries other DNA sequences with the same CDR3. The rearrangement links TRBV9 to TRBJ2-5, with a possible D match to TRBD2 (6 bases). Trimming pared 0 bases from V and 2 bases from J, leaving 8 bases between. Per the germline V gene, CDR1 is SGDLS and CDR2 is YYNGEE. The CDR3 contains 14 residues. The CDR3 region is CASSVAGVQETQYF. DNA for the CDR3: TGTGCCAGCAGCGTAGCGGGGGTGCAAGAGACCCAGTACTTC.

The rearrangement uses TRBV5-1 and TRBJ2-3; the D gene is possibly TRBD2 (5 bases). V lost 0 bases, J lost 5 bases, and 10 bases lay in between. Germline V gives CDR1 SGHRS, CDR2 YFSETQ. This CDR3 is built from 14 residues. CDR3 sequence reads: CASSLAGSGDTQYF. In DNA form, the CDR3 reads TGCGCCAGCAGCTTGGCAGGCAGCGGAGATACGCAGTATTTT.

The chain employs TRBV7-9 and TRBJ2-5, with a weak D call TRBD2 (6 bases). Germline CDR1 reads SEHNR; CDR2 reads FQNEAQ (reference sequence). The CDR3 loop spans 12 amino acids. V was clipped by 5 bases and J by 3 bases, with 7 bases between them. For the CDR3, the DNA is TGTGCCAGCAGCGGGAGGAAAGAGACCCAGTACTTC. This codes for CASSGRKETQYF.

V gene TRBV7-8 combines with J gene TRBJ2-5, with D possibly TRBD2 on 7 matching bases. The CDR3 runs 16 residues. V was pared by 5 bases and J by 1 base, with 17 bases between. Per the germline V gene, CDR1 is SGHVS and CDR2 is FQNEAQ. As DNA, the CDR3 is TGTGCCAGCAGCCCCTGGGGAGGGGGGACCCAAGAGACCCAGTACTTC. Encoded protein: CASSPWGGGTQETQYF.

V usage is TRBV6-1 and J usage is TRBJ1-1; D perhaps matches TRBD1 (5 bases). Trimming shortened V by 3 bases and J by 1 base, and 6 bases separated the two germline ends. Germline CDR1 is MNHNS and CDR2 is SASEGT. This CDR3 contains 13 residues. The CDR3 here is CASSDRGNTEAFF. In DNA form, the CDR3 reads TGTGCCAGCAGTGATAGGGGGAACACTGAAGCTTTCTTT.

The CDR3 sequence: CASSLAAAGDGFF. CDR3 in DNA: TGTGCCAGCAGCTTGGCTGCGGCAGGGGATGGTTTCTTT. The rearrangement uses TRBV5-6 and TRBJ1-1; tentative D call: TRBD1 (6 bases). Trimming took 0 bases from V and 13 from J, leaving 16 bases between them. The V gene's germline CDR1 is SGHDT and CDR2 YYEEEE. CDR3 length equals 13 residues.

The gene calls are TRBV27 and TRBJ2-2; D ambiguous. Germline assignment: CDR1 MNHEY and CDR2 SMNVEV (reference sequence). Trimming cost V 2 bases and J 4 bases, with 11 bases left between them. This CDR3 contains 15 residues. CDR3 coding DNA: TGTGCCAGCAGTTTAAACTCGGAGCCCACCGGGGAGCTGTTTTTT. It translates to CASSLNSEPTGELFF.

J is TRBJ1-1 and V is TRBV29-1; a possible D gene is TRBD1 (6 bases). Germline lookup yields CDR1 SQVTM and CDR2 ANQGSEA. The CDR3 sequence is 13 residues long. Trimming took 7 bases from V and 1 from J, leaving 13 bases between them. The CDR3 is CSAAQGTNTEAFF. The DNA for the CDR3 is TGCAGCGCTGCACAGGGAACGAACACTGAAGCTTTCTTT.

This chain links TRBV7-2 with TRBJ2-2; maybe TRBD1 (6 bases). CDR1 is SGHTA and CDR2 is FQGNSA in the germline V gene. The CDR3 runs to 16 residues. The V end was cut by 5 bases, the J end by 4 bases, with 17 bases between. CDR3 region: CASSVDRASVTGELFF. The CDR3 nucleotides are TGTGCCAGCAGCGTGGACAGAGCCAGCGTCACCGGGGAGCTGTTTTTT.

The CDR3, as DNA: TGCGCCAGCAGCCCCAACCAGGGCTCTGGAAACACCATATATTTT. It encodes CASSPNQGSGNTIYF. This chain connects TRBV4-3 to TRBJ1-3; maybe TRBD1 (5 bases). The CDR3 has 15 amino acids. The germline V gene has CDR1 LGHNA and CDR2 YSLEER. V lost 4 bases to trimming and J lost 0 bases, with 10 bases between them.

The chain carries TRBV11-2 and TRBJ2-7; 10 bases fit TRBD2. Unmatched junction bases numbered 10, after V lost 1 base and J lost 7 bases. CDR1 and CDR2 (germline): SGHAT, FQNNGV. This CDR3 is built from 16 residues. The CDR3 loop reads CASSLGLVAGGYEQYF. Here the CDR3 DNA reads TGTGCCAGCAGCTTAGGACTGGTAGCGGGGGGATATGAGCAGTACTTC.

This clone appeared once. The chain combines TRBV4-3 with TRBJ1-1, with D perhaps TRBD1 (6 bases). The CDR3 is 16 amino acids. V was shortened by 0 bases and J by 4 bases, with 15 bases between the two germline ends. The germline CDR1 and CDR2 sequences are LGHNA and YSLEER. This CDR3 reads CASSQDGTPTGTEAFF. DNA for the CDR3: TGCGCCAGCAGCCAAGATGGGACACCTACCGGCACTGAAGCTTTCTTT.

This clone was counted a few times. The chain is built from TRBV9 and TRBJ2-2; D remains unclear. V was trimmed by 3 bases and J by 2 bases, leaving 5 bases between them. This CDR3 has 13 residues. Germline V CDR1 and CDR2: SGDLS, YYNGEE. The CDR3 loop is CASSEANTGELFF. The CDR3 bases are TGTGCCAGCAGCGAAGCAAACACCGGGGAGCTGTTTTTT.

This chain's CDR3 is CASSPEDTEAFF. CDR3 bases: TGTGCCAGCAGCCCCGAGGACACTGAAGCTTTCTTT. The chain carries TRBV9 and TRBJ1-1; D gene unclear. The ends were cut back, 4 bases at V and 3 bases at J, with 7 bases in the middle. The germline V gene encodes CDR1 SGDLS and CDR2 YYNGEE. The CDR3 contains 12 residues.

The chain carries TRBV3-1 (or the pseudogene TRBV3-2) and TRBJ1-1, with a possible D match to TRBD1 (5 bases). Trimming removed 1 base at V and 1 base at J, with 22 bases between. The length of the CDR3 is 19 residues. Germline V lookup: CDR1 LGHDT, CDR2 YNNKEL (reference sequence). As DNA, the CDR3 is TGTGCCAGCAGCCAAGCGGTTCGCAGGGTAAATCCCTCGAACACTGAAGCTTTCTTT. Protein sequence: CASSQAVRRVNPSNTEAFF.

V gene TRBV3-1 (or the pseudogene TRBV3-2) combines with J gene TRBJ1-1, with TRBD1 as a possible D gene (6 bases). V was clipped by 3 bases and J by 8 bases, with 13 bases between them. The CDR3 sequence is 13 residues long. Germline V lookup: CDR1 LGHDT, CDR2 YNNKEL (reference sequence). The CDR3 is CASSQLQGVEAFF. The CDR3 nucleotides are TGTGCCAGCAGCCAGTTACAGGGCGTAGAAGCTTTCTTT.

The gene calls are TRBV7-9 and TRBJ2-2, with D perhaps matching TRBD1 (5 bases). The V end lost 3 bases, the J end lost 2 bases, and 13 bases lay between the germline ends. The length of the CDR3 is 16 residues. Germline V gene data show CDR1 as SEHNR and CDR2 as FQNEAQ (reference sequence). The CDR3 protein is CASSFDRQGNTGELFF. CDR3 nucleotide sequence: TGTGCCAGCAGCTTTGATCGGCAGGGAAACACCGGGGAGCTGTTTTTT.

The table lists this clone with a few counts. The chain employs TRBV15 and TRBJ2-1, with 7 bases identical to TRBD1. V was pared by 2 bases and J by 2 bases, with 3 bases of the junction left unmatched. This CDR3 is 15 amino acids long. CDR1 is LNHNV and CDR2 is YYDKDF in the germline V gene (reference sequence). The CDR3 protein is CATSRTGDPYNEQFF. CDR3 coding DNA: TGTGCCACCAGCAGAACAGGGGATCCCTACAATGAGCAGTTCTTC.

CDR3 sequence: CASRLQWQPQHF. The CDR3 nucleotides are TGTGCCAGCAGGTTACAGTGGCAGCCCCAGCATTTT. The chain recombines TRBV12-3 or TRBV12-4 with TRBJ1-5, with D uncertain. The V end lost 6 bases, the J end lost 7 bases, and 10 bases lay between the germline ends. This CDR3 has 12 amino acids.

The chain carries TRBV11-2 and TRBJ2-1; the match to TRBD1 covers 8 bases. In germline, CDR1 is SGHAT, CDR2 FQNNGV. Germline trimming cut 5 bases from V and 0 bases from J; bases unmatched to any gene: 9. The CDR3 length is 17 residues. The CDR3 DNA is TGTGCCAGCAGCCCAAGGACAGGGTTGAGCTCCTACAATGAGCAGTTCTTC. This gives the protein CASSPRTGLSSYNEQFF.

In its sample, this clone was seen a few times. The chain is built from TRBV12-3 or TRBV12-4 and TRBJ1-2; D unclear. The CDR3 is made up of 13 amino acids. V lost 4 bases to trimming and J lost 3 bases, with 9 bases between them. CDR3 amino acids: CASSSGSHYGYTF. As DNA, the CDR3 is TGTGCCAGCAGTTCCGGGTCCCACTATGGCTACACCTTC.